This paragraph reports one T cell receptor beta chain. What it binds is unknown. V was pared by 0 bases and J by 3 bases, with 6 bases between. The CDR3 consists of 13 residues. Germline lookup yields CDR1 LGHNA and CDR2 YSLEER. This record belongs to a study of T cell responses to AZD1222 COVID-19 vaccine. Study overall: Analysis merged second doses at about 4 or about 12 weeks. The study's findings and limits: Possibly, clonal diversity was underestimated; donors were largely white British and included more females. Elevations in Spike-specific TCR breadth and depth followed administration of two AZD1222 doses. AZD1222 recipients seropositive at baseline numbered only six.

Profiling relied on immunoSEQ multiplex PCR, and the TCRdb table lists in-frame clones only, not all of them. The sample carries tens of thousands of clones, 88% recorded once. The sequence came from an adult in good health. The material was peripheral blood, obtained on day 0 of AZD1222 vaccination. The chain couples TRBV4-3 to TRBJ2-7; perhaps TRBD1 as D (6 bases). The CDR3 sequence: CASSQETGYEQYF. CDR3 nucleotides: TGCGCCAGCAGCCAAGAGACAGGCTACGAGCAGTACTTC.